Sequencing of this TCR beta chain was carried out in a study of Ad26.COV2.S vaccination and SARS-CoV-2 variants. Study as a whole: Ad26.COV2.S given intramuscularly, once or twice 56 days apart. Study-level findings and limits: Substantial breadth in spike-specific CD8+ and CD4+ T cell responses was reportedly seen after vaccination. Participants given vaccine showed non-spike TCR breadth similar to that of placebo recipients.

The CDR3 runs 15 residues. Germline CDR1 and CDR2: SNHLY and FYNNEI. The junction had 5 bases not matched to a gene; V was cut back by 5 bases and J by 4 bases. As concerns this clone: Its antigen is unidentified.

The treatment is: over 15 received Ad26.COV2.S at low or high dose, single or two shots; roughly five received placebo; per-sample allocation not given. Sampling was done on day 63 after the first vaccine or placebo injection. The method was immunoSEQ multiplex PCR; TCRdb's version includes in-frame clones alone and lacks a portion of them. The table records roughly 450,000 clones, about nine tenths of them present only once. The chain carries TRBV2 and TRBJ2-2; TRBD2 matches 9 bases. This TCR came from a person aged 18-60 years who received the Ad26.COV2.S COVID-19 vaccine or a placebo. The sample here was peripheral blood, taken in a trial of Ad26.COV2.S vaccine versus placebo. CDR3: CASSRLAESTGELFF. CDR3 nucleotides: TGTGCCAGCAGTAGACTAGCGGAGAGCACCGGGGAGCTGTTTTTT.